Described below is a single TCR beta chain sequence and its context. Sequenced by immunoSEQ multiplex PCR; TCRdb stores in-frame clones only, minus some. The table records about 62,000 clones, around 91% of them present only once. The data derive from a study of blood T cell repertoires in COVID-19. Whole-study context: T cells, B-cell-depleted T cells, or PBMCs provided the cDNA or gDNA that served as material.

The germline V gene has CDR1 MNHEY and CDR2 SMNVEV (reference sequence). V was cut by 7 bases and J by 0 bases, with 10 bases left in between. The CDR3 is made up of 13 amino acids. The TCR originated in a woman in her fifties or sixties with COVID-19, enrolled during active disease. The chain links TRBV27 to TRBJ2-7; TRBD1 might be the D (5 bases). Source material: peripheral blood. The CDR3 nucleotides are TGTGCCAGCATAAGCAGGGCCTCCTACGAGCAGTACTTC. It is translated as CASISRASYEQYF.